Listed below are T cell receptor beta chains from one sample, sequenced in a study of cytomegalovirus exposure and HLA in healthy donors. The protocol was immunoSEQ multiplex PCR, while the TCRdb copy is restricted to in-frame clones and leaves out a portion. Seen here are some 130,000 clones, more than 7.5% observed once, and the top ten hold 1.5% to 2%. Input material: PBMCs. These receptors were collected from a man aged 45-60 years in good health and CMV-seronegative. Each CDR3 is given with its conserved first and last residue. A D gene is named only where the DNA matches it firmly. For some rows the clone size is stated as once, few or many, or as a class when expanded; others skip it.

CDR3 protein: CASSPRGAPYGYTF
clone size: few
J gene: TRBJ1-2
D gene: .
V gene: TRBV21-1

CDR3 protein: CASSPKRGPGNTIYF
clone size: few
J gene: TRBJ1-3
D gene: .
V gene: TRBV7-2

CDR3 protein: CASSLISGDSNEQFF
clone size: many
J gene: TRBJ2-1
D gene: .
V gene: TRBV7-3

CDR3 protein: CASSVQQRVSTDTQYF
clone size: few
J gene: TRBJ2-3
D gene: .
V gene: TRBV19

CDR3 protein: CAWSPLRGPLDYGYTF
clone size: few
J gene: TRBJ1-2
D gene: .
V gene: TRBV30

CDR3 protein: CASSFSGSSYEQYF
clone size: .
J gene: TRBJ2-7
D gene: TRBD2
V gene: TRBV28

CDR3 protein: CASSTTSGGLIGELFF
clone size: .
J gene: TRBJ2-2
D gene: TRBD2
V gene: TRBV19

CDR3 protein: CASSDWEGSQQETQYF
clone size: .
J gene: TRBJ2-5
D gene: TRBD2
V gene: TRBV25-1

CDR3 protein: CASSLVAGVLYEQYF
clone size: .
J gene: TRBJ2-7
D gene: TRBD2
V gene: TRBV28

CDR3 protein: CASGSGLAGVETQYF
clone size: .
J gene: TRBJ2-5
D gene: TRBD2
V gene: TRBV12-5

CDR3 protein: CASSLGQGFNEQYF
clone size: few
J gene: TRBJ2-7
D gene: TRBD1
V gene: TRBV5-6

CDR3 protein: CASFRGQGTNSPLHF
clone size: few
J gene: TRBJ1-6
D gene: TRBD1
V gene: TRBV6-1

CDR3 protein: CSVVANTGELFF
clone size: .
J gene: TRBJ2-2
D gene: .
V gene: TRBV29-1

CDR3 protein: CASSLSGEAFF
clone size: .
J gene: TRBJ1-1
D gene: .
V gene: TRBV18

CDR3 protein: CASSVTGAGEKLFF
clone size: few
J gene: TRBJ1-4
D gene: TRBD1
V gene: TRBV19

CDR3 protein: CASSIYPGGELFF
clone size: .
J gene: TRBJ2-2
D gene: .
V gene: TRBV25-1

CDR3 protein: CASSRTGVNTEAFF
clone size: .
J gene: TRBJ1-1
D gene: TRBD1
V gene: TRBV11-2

CDR3 protein: CASSERQGNYNSPLHF
clone size: .
J gene: TRBJ1-6
D gene: TRBD1
V gene: TRBV5-1

CDR3 protein: CASIYGGFYNEQFF
clone size: .
J gene: TRBJ2-1
D gene: .
V gene: TRBV10-2

CDR3 protein: CASSRGTGELFF
clone size: .
J gene: TRBJ2-2
D gene: .
V gene: TRBV25-1

CDR3 protein: CASGTSGRAGELFF
clone size: .
J gene: TRBJ2-2
D gene: TRBD2
V gene: TRBV7-7

CDR3 protein: CASNRGLAGGRTDTQYF
clone size: few
J gene: TRBJ2-3
D gene: TRBD2
V gene: TRBV7-9

CDR3 protein: CASKGVGEQYF
clone size: .
J gene: TRBJ2-7
D gene: .
V gene: TRBV6-6

CDR3 protein: CAWSVLSGGPYGYTF
clone size: few
J gene: TRBJ1-2
D gene: .
V gene: TRBV30

CDR3 protein: CASSMRVDTQYF
clone size: few
J gene: TRBJ2-3
D gene: .
V gene: TRBV7-8

CDR3 protein: CASSPQARRTNEKLFF
clone size: .
J gene: TRBJ1-4
D gene: .
V gene: TRBV18

CDR3 protein: CASSLFGQIDTEAFF
clone size: few
J gene: TRBJ1-1
D gene: .
V gene: TRBV28

CDR3 protein: CASSIVGTGSALGYTF
clone size: .
J gene: TRBJ1-2
D gene: TRBD1
V gene: TRBV19

CDR3 protein: CASSPIAGEGPDTQYF
clone size: .
J gene: TRBJ2-3
D gene: TRBD2
V gene: TRBV5-1

CDR3 protein: CASSQELVPDTQYF
clone size: .
J gene: TRBJ2-3
D gene: .
V gene: TRBV4-2

CDR3 protein: CASSVGTVYSNQPQHF
clone size: .
J gene: TRBJ1-5
D gene: TRBD1
V gene: TRBV19

CDR3 protein: CASSGFRTGSPDTQYF
clone size: .
J gene: TRBJ2-3
D gene: TRBD1
V gene: TRBV2

CDR3 protein: CASSSGLAGGVADTQYF
clone size: .
J gene: TRBJ2-3
D gene: TRBD2
V gene: TRBV7-3

CDR3 protein: CASDDRGGGIRAYEQYF
clone size: few
J gene: TRBJ2-7
D gene: .
V gene: TRBV2

CDR3 protein: CASSLTRTSGDNEQFF
clone size: few
J gene: TRBJ2-1
D gene: TRBD2
V gene: TRBV7-3

CDR3 protein: CASSKEGRGSYEQYF
clone size: few
J gene: TRBJ2-7
D gene: .
V gene: TRBV21-1

CDR3 protein: CASGRQYNEQFF
clone size: few
J gene: TRBJ2-1
D gene: .
V gene: TRBV6-5

CDR3 protein: CASSIGTGIFGELFF
clone size: .
J gene: TRBJ2-2
D gene: TRBD1
V gene: TRBV19

CDR3 protein: CAWSVRGGAADTQYF
clone size: .
J gene: TRBJ2-3
D gene: .
V gene: TRBV30

CDR3 protein: CASSPGDSQPQHF
clone size: .
J gene: TRBJ1-5
D gene: TRBD1
V gene: TRBV18

CDR3 protein: CASSFDEQGVYGYTF
clone size: .
J gene: TRBJ1-2
D gene: TRBD1
V gene: TRBV28

CDR3 protein: CASSIARRGDQPQHF
clone size: few
J gene: TRBJ1-5
D gene: .
V gene: TRBV19